This T cell receptor (beta chain) was retrieved from a study of radiation and T cells in renal cell carcinoma. Findings of the study overall: From baseline, blood top tumor clonotypes peaked at 2 weeks post-radiation.

Time point here: blood 4 weeks post-SBRT, at nephrectomy. Specified treatment: 15 Gy SBRT to primary tumor, nephrectomy 4 weeks later. The patient's renal cell carcinoma had clear cell pathology. The CDR3 covers 17 residues. From germline, CDR1 is LNHDA and CDR2 SQIVND (reference sequence). Trimming cost V 5 bases and J 6 bases, with 23 bases left between them. In regard to this clone: Its antigen remains unknown.

The data were produced by immunoSEQ multiplex PCR, yet TCRdb's version contains in-frame clones alone and is incomplete. Of 150,000 to 200,000 clones in the sample, approximately 90% were seen once. The clonotype originates from a woman between 50 and 59 years old with renal cell carcinoma. The starting material was blood, obtained from a patient whose treatment included radiotherapy and nephrectomy. The V gene is TRBV19, the J gene TRBJ2-1; TRBD2 is a possible D gene (6 bases). The CDR3 bases are TGTGCCAGTAGTTTTTCCACCGGGACTCGAGACTCCAATGAGCAGTTCTTC. As protein: CASSFSTGTRDSNEQFF. Drawing the rest from reference TRBV19 and TRBJ2-1, the complete variable domain is DGGITQSPKYLFRKEGQNVTLSCEQNLNHDAMYWYRQDPGQGLRLIYYSQIVNDFQKGDIAEGYSVSREKKESFPLTVTSAQKNPTAFYLCASSFSTGTRDSNEQFFGPGTRLTVL.